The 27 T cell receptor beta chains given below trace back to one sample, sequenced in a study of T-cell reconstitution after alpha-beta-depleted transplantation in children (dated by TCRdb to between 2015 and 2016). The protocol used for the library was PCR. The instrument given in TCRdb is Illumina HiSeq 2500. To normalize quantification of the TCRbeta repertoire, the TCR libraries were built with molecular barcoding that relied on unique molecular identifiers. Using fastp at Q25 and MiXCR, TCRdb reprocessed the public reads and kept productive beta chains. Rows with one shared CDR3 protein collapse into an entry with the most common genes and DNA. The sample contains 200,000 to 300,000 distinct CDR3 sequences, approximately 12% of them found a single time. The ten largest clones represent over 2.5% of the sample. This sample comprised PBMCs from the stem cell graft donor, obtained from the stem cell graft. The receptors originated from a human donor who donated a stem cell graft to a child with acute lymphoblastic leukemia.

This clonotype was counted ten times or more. CDR3 amino acids: CASTKGGEANYGYTF. DNA for the CDR3: TGTGCCAGCACCAAAGGGGGCGAAGCTAACTATGGCTACACCTTC. V gene TRBV7-2 combines with J gene TRBJ1-2; 7 positions agree with TRBD1. The CDR3 covers 15 residues. Germline-derived CDR1 and CDR2 are SGHTA and FQGNSA. V gave up 7 bases and J gave up 0 bases; unmatched junction bases: 8.

The chain's CDR3 is CSAAGTQSNQPQHF. CDR3 in DNA: TGCAGTGCTGCCGGGACACAGAGCAATCAGCCCCAGCATTTT. This chain joins TRBV20-1 and TRBJ1-5; a possible D gene is TRBD1 (6 bases). V dropped 5 bases and J dropped 1 base, with 12 bases sitting between them. The CDR3 consists of 14 residues. The germline V gene has CDR1 DFQATT and CDR2 SNEGSKA (reference sequence).

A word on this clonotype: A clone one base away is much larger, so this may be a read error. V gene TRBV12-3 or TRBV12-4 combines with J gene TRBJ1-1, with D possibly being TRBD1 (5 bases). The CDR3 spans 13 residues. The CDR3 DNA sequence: TGTGCCAGCAGTCCTTACTGGGGCACTAAAGCTTTCTTT. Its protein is CASSPYWGTKAFF.

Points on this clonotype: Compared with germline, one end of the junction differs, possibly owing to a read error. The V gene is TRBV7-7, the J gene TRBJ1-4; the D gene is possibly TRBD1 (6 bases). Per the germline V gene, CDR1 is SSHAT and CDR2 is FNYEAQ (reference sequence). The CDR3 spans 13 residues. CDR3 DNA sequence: TGTGCTAGCAGCCCCGGGGGGGCGGAAAAACTGTTTTTT. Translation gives CASSPGGAEKLFF.

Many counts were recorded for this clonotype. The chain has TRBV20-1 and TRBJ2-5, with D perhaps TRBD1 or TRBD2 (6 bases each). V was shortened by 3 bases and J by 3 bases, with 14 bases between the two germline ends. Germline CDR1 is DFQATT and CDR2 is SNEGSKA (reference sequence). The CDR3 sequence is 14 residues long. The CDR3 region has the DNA TGCAGTGCTAGGGGGGCGGGGAACAAAGAGACCCAGTACTTC. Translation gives CSARGAGNKETQYF.

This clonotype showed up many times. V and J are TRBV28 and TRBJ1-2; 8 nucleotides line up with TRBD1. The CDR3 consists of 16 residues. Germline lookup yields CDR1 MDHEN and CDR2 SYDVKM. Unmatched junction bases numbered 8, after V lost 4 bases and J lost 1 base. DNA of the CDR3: TGTGCCAGCAGTTCTTCCGGGACAGGTCTTAACTATGGCTACACCTTC. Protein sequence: CASSSSGTGLNYGYTF.

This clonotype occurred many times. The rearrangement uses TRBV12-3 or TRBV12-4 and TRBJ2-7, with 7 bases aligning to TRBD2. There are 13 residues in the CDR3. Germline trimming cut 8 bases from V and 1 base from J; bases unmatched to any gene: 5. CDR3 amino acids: CASGWGGSYEQYF. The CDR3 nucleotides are TGTGCCAGCGGCTGGGGGGGATCCTACGAGCAGTACTTC.

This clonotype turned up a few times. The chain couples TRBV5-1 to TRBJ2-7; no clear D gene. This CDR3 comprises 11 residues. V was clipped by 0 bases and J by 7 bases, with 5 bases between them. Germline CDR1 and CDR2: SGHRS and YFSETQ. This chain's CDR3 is CASSLVREQYF. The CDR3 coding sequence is TGCGCCAGCAGCTTGGTTCGAGAGCAGTACTTC.

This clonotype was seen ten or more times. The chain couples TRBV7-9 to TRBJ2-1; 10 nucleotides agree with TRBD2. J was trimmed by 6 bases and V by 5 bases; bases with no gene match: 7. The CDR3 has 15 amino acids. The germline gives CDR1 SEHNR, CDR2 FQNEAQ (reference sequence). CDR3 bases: TGTGCCAGCAGCCAGGGACTAGCGAGTGGCAATGAGCAGTTCTTC. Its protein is CASSQGLASGNEQFF.

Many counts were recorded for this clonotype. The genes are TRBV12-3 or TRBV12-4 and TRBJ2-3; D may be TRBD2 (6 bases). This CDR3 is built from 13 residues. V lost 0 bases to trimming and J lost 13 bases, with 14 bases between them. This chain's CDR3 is CASSLAGGLIEYF. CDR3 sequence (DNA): TGTGCCAGCAGTTTAGCGGGAGGCCTCATAGAGTATTTT.

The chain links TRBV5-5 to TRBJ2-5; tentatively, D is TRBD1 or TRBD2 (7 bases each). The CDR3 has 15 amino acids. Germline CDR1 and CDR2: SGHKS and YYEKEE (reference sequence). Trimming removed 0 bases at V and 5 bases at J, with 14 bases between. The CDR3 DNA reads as TGTGCCAGCAGCTTGGTCCCAGGGGGGGGGGAGACCCAGTACTTC. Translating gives CASSLVPGGGETQYF.

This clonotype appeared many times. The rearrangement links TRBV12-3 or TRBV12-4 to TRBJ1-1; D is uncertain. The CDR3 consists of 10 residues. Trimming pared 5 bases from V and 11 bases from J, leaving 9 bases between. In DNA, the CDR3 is TGTGCCAGCAGTCAAAGTACGGCTTTCTTT. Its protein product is CASSQSTAFF.

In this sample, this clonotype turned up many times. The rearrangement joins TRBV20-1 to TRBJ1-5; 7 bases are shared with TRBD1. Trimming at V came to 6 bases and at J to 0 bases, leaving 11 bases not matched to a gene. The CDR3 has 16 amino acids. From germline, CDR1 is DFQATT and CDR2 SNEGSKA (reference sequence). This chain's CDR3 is CSAIGTVIYSNQPQHF. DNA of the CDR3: TGCAGTGCCATAGGGACAGTGATTTATAGCAATCAGCCCCAGCATTTT.

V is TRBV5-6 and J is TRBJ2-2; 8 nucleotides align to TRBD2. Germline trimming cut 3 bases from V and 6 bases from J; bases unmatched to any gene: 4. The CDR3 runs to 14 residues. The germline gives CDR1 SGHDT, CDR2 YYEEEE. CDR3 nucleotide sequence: TGTGCCAGCAGCTCGGGGGGGTGGGCCGGGGAGCTGTTTTTT. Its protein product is CASSSGGWAGELFF.

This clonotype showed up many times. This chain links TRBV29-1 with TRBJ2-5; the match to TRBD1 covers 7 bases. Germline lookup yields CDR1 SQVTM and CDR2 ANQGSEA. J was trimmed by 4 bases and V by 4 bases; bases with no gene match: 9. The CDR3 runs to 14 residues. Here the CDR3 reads CSVGETGWRETQYF. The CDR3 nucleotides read TGCAGCGTTGGGGAGACAGGGTGGCGAGAGACCCAGTACTTC.

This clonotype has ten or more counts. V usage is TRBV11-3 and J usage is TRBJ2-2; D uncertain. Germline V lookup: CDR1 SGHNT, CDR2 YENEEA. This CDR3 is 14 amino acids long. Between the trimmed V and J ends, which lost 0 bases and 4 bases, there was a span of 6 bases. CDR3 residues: CASSLELGTGELFF. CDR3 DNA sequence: TGTGCCAGCAGCTTAGAATTGGGCACCGGGGAGCTGTTTTTT. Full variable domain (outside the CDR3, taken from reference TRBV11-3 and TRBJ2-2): EAGVVQSPRYKIIEKKQPVAFWCNPISGHNTLYWYLQNLGQGPELLIRYENEEAVDDSQLPKDRFSAERLKGVDSTLKIQPAELGDSAVYLCASSLELGTGELFFGEGSRLTVL.

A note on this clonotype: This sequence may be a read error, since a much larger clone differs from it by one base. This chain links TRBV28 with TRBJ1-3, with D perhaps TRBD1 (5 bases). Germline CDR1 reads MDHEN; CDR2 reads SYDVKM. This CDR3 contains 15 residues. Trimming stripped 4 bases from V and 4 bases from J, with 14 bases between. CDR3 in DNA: TGTGCCAGCAGTTGTGGAGGACAAATAGGAAACACCATATATTTT. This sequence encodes CASSCGGQIGNTIYF.

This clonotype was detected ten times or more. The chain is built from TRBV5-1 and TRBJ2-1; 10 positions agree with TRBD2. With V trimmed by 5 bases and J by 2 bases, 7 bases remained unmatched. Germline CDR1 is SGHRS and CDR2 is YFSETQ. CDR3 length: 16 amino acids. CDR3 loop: CASRRIAGGTYNEQFF. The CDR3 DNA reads TGCGCCAGCAGAAGAATAGCGGGAGGCACCTACAATGAGCAGTTCTTC.

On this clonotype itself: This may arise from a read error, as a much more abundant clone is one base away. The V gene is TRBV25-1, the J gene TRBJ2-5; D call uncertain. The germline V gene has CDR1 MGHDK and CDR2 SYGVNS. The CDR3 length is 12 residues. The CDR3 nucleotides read TGTGCCAGCAGCCGAATTCAAGAGACCCAGTGCTTC. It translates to CASSRIQETQCF.

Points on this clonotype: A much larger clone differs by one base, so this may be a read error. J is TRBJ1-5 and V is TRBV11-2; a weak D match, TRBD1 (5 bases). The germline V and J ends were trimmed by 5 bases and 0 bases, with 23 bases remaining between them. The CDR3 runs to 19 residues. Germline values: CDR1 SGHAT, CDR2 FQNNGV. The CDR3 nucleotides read TGTGCCAGCAGCCCGCTGACAGCCTCCCCAACTTATAGCAATCAGCCCCAGCATTTT. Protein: CASSPLTASPTYSNQPQHF.

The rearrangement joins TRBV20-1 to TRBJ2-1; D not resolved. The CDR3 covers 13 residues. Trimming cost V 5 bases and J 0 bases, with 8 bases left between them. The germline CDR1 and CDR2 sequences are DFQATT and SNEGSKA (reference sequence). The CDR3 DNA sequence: TGCAGTGCTCCGATCGGCTCCTACAATGAGCAGTTCTTC. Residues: CSAPIGSYNEQFF.

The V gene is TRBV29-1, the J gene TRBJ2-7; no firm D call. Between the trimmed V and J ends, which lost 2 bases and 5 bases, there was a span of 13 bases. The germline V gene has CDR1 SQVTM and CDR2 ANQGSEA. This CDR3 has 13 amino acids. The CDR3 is CSVESETTHEQYF. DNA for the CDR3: TGCAGCGTTGAATCGGAAACAACCCACGAGCAGTACTTC.

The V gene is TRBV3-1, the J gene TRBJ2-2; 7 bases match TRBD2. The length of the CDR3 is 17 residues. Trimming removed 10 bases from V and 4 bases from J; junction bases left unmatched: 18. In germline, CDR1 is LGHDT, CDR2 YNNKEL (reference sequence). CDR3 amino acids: CATCQDGGGLSTGELFF. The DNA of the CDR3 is TGTGCCACCTGCCAAGATGGGGGGGGTTTGAGCACCGGGGAGCTGTTTTTT.

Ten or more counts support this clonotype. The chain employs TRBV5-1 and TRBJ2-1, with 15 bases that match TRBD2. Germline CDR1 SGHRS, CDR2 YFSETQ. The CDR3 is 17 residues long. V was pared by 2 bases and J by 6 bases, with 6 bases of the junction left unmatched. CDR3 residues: CASSLNAGLAGGNEQFF. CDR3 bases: TGCGCCAGCAGCTTAAATGCGGGACTAGCGGGAGGCAATGAGCAGTTCTTC. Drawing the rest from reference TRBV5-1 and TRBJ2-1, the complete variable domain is KAGVTQTPRYLIKTRGQQVTLSCSPISGHRSVSWYQQTPGQGLQFLFEYFSETQRNKGNFPGRFSGRQFSNSRSEMNVSTLELGDSALYLCASSLNAGLAGGNEQFFGPGTRLTVL.

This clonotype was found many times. The CDR3 bases are TGTGCCAGCAGTTTATTTAGAAACTATGGCTACACCTTC. Protein sequence: CASSLFRNYGYTF. This chain joins TRBV12-3 or TRBV12-4 and TRBJ1-2; D not resolved. Trimming left V 2 bases short and J 2 bases short, with 6 bases between. This CDR3 has 13 amino acids.

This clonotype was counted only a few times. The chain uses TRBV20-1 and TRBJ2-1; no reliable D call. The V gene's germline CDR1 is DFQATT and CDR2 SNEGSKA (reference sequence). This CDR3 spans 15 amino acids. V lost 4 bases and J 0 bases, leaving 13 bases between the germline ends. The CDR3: CSATRDSISYNEQFF. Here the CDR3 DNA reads TGCAGTGCTACCCGCGATTCAATCTCCTACAATGAGCAGTTCTTC.

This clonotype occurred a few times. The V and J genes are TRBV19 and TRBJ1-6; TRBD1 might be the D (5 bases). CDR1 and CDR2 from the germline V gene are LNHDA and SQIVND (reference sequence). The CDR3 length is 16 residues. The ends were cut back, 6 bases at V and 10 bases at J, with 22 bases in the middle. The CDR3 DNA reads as TGTGCCAGTAGAACGTCCCCGGGGCCAACGGGCTCACCCCTCCACTTT. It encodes CASRTSPGPTGSPLHF.